One and the same sample provided the 9 T cell receptor beta chains below, sequenced in a study of chronic HIV infection and antiretroviral therapy. From the 5' RACE reads, TCRdb called clonotypes with MiXCR, one entry per CDR3 protein. The sample shows roughly 50,000 distinct CDR3 sequences, about a fifth of them seen only once. Sequenced sample: peripheral blood. These receptors were collected from an adult who had HIV and had not received antiretroviral therapy, or was an uninfected healthy control (not recorded which).

The gene calls are TRBV9 and TRBJ2-5; possible D gene TRBD2, 6 bases. Germline CDR1 and CDR2: SGDLS and YYNGEE. The CDR3 loop spans 15 amino acids. Trimming left V 5 bases short and J 2 bases short, with 16 bases between. CDR3 region: CASSSNGRGQETQYF. The CDR3 DNA sequence: TGTGCCAGCAGTTCTAACGGACGGGGGCAAGAGACCCAGTACTTC.

A few counts support this clonotype. V usage is TRBV27 and J usage is TRBJ2-6; D is possibly TRBD1 (6 bases). CDR3 length equals 13 residues. The V end was cut by 4 bases, the J end by 6 bases, with 7 bases between. The germline V gene encodes CDR1 MNHEY and CDR2 SMNVEV (reference sequence). For the CDR3, the DNA is TGTGCCAGCAGTTCAGGGGAGGCCAACGTCCTGACTTTC. It translates to CASSSGEANVLTF.

This clonotype was detected only a few times. The gene calls are TRBV29-1 and TRBJ2-3; possibly TRBD1 or TRBD2 for D (6 bases each). The CDR3 is 14 residues long. Trimming shortened V by 6 bases and J by 2 bases, and 15 bases separated the two germline ends. The germline V gene has CDR1 SQVTM and CDR2 ANQGSEA. The CDR3 sequence: CSVPFGGLTDTQYF. The DNA of the CDR3 is TGCAGCGTCCCCTTTGGGGGGCTCACAGATACGCAGTATTTT.

The rearrangement links TRBV25-1 to TRBJ2-4; weak D call: TRBD1 (5 bases). The CDR3 contains 14 residues. The V and J ends lost 5 bases and 3 bases respectively, with 11 bases between them. In germline, CDR1 is MGHDK, CDR2 SYGVNS. In nucleotides, the CDR3 is TGTGCCAGCAGTTCACAGGCCGGCAAAAACATTCAGTACTTC. Encoded protein: CASSSQAGKNIQYF.

This chain joins TRBV18 and TRBJ1-4; D is ambiguous. Germline V gene sequence: CDR1 KGHSH, CDR2 LQKENI. The CDR3 extends over 16 amino acids. V was pared by 3 bases and J by 0 bases, with 11 bases between. CDR3 DNA sequence: TGTGCCAGCTCACCTGTCCATTCTGCAACTAATGAAAAACTGTTTTTT. Translating it yields CASSPVHSATNEKLFF.

This clonotype occurred a few times. The J gene is TRBJ2-1, the V gene TRBV28; 11 positions match TRBD2. CDR1 is MDHEN, CDR2 SYDVKM, per germline. The V and J ends lost 7 bases and 10 bases, in that order; junction bases with no gene match: 15. CDR3 length equals 16 residues. The CDR3 spells CASTPRLAGGRREQFF. The CDR3 DNA reads as TGTGCCAGCACCCCTCGGTTAGCGGGAGGGAGAAGGGAGCAGTTCTTC.

The CDR3 DNA is TGTGCCAGCAGACAGACGAGCTCCTATAATTCACCCCTCCACTTT. This translates into CASRQTSSYNSPLHF. The rearrangement links TRBV28 to TRBJ1-6; D unclear. V lost 6 bases and J 0 bases, leaving 9 bases between the germline ends. The CDR3 has 15 residues. Germline V CDR1 and CDR2: MDHEN, SYDVKM.

This clonotype was seen only a few times. The chain is built from TRBV29-1 and TRBJ2-3; 10 bases are shared with TRBD2. This CDR3 contains 19 residues. The V gene's germline CDR1 is SQVTM and CDR2 ANQGSEA. The J segment lost 0 bases and the V segment lost 7 bases, leaving 19 bases of the junction unmatched. CDR3 DNA sequence: TGCAGCGGATTGACGTGGCGGCTAGCGGGAGAACATAGCACAGATACGCAGTATTTT. Translating gives CSGLTWRLAGEHSTDTQYF.

In this sample, this clonotype turned up a few times. The chain combines TRBV7-2 with TRBJ2-1; D not resolved. Per the germline V gene, CDR1 is SGHTA and CDR2 is FQGNSA. Trimming took 5 bases from V and 0 from J, leaving 11 bases between them. The CDR3 has 15 amino acids. CDR3 coding DNA: TGTGCCAGCAGCGTAGGGCCCCTCTCCTACAATGAGCAGTTCTTC. It yields the protein CASSVGPLSYNEQFF.